This is a list of T cell receptor beta chains from one sample in a study of blood T cell repertoires in COVID-19. The protocol was immunoSEQ multiplex PCR, while the TCRdb copy is restricted to in-frame clones and leaves out a portion. This sample yields some 57,000 clones, of which roughly four fifths are seen a single time; approximately 10% belongs to the top ten. Sequencing used peripheral blood. Source of these receptors: a man older than 75 with COVID-19, enrolled during active disease. Both conserved end residues are part of each CDR3. Each record gives: CDR3 protein, CDR3 DNA, V gene, D gene, CDR3 length, clone size, J gene. A D gene is named only where the DNA matches it firmly. Size is omitted from some rows. Given values are once, few, many or a class for expanded clones.

CASSLGVAGVGYEQYF | TGTGCCAGCAGCTTGGGAGTCGCAGGGGTTGGGTACGAGCAGTACTTC | TRBV7-3 | - | 16 | once | TRBJ2-7
CASSSSSGVPYNEQFF | TGTGCCAGCAGCTCCTCTAGCGGGGTCCCCTACAATGAGCAGTTCTTC | TRBV5-4 | TRBD2 | 16 | once | TRBJ2-1
CASSLEGENSPLHF | TGTGCCAGCAGTTTAGAGGGAGAAAATTCACCCCTCCACTTT | TRBV27 | - | 14 | - | TRBJ1-6
CASSFMTGDQPQHF | TGCGCCAGCAGCTTTATGACAGGGGATCAGCCCCAGCATTTT | TRBV5-1 | TRBD1 | 14 | - | TRBJ1-5
CASSQDGADNQPQHF | TGTGCCAGCAGCCAAGATGGAGCAGACAATCAGCCCCAGCATTTT | TRBV3-1/TRBV3-2 | - | 15 | - | TRBJ1-5
CASSSPASGRGTEAFF | TGTGCCAGCAGCTCCCCCGCATCCGGACGGGGCACTGAAGCTTTCTTT | TRBV5-6 | - | 16 | once | TRBJ1-1
CSVVTGGPETQYF | TGCAGCGTTGTAACGGGAGGGCCGGAGACCCAGTACTTC | TRBV29-1 | TRBD2 | 13 | many | TRBJ2-5
CASSLAGESGGYTF | TGCGCCAGCAGCTTGGCTGGGGAATCGGGAGGCTACACCTTC | TRBV5-1 | - | 14 | - | TRBJ1-2
CASSGPGQGISPLHF | TGTGCCAGCAGCGGACCGGGACAGGGGATATCACCCCTCCACTTT | TRBV13 | TRBD1 | 15 | - | TRBJ1-6
CAWMDRGNTIYF | TGTGCCTGGATGGACAGGGGAAACACCATATATTTT | TRBV30 | TRBD1 | 12 | few | TRBJ1-3
CASSLSGGWTEAFF | TGTGCCAGCAGCTTATCGGGGGGCTGGACTGAAGCTTTCTTT | TRBV7-8 | - | 14 | - | TRBJ1-1
CASSLTLAGGPGELFF | TGTGCCAGCAGCTTAACACTAGCGGGAGGGCCCGGGGAGCTGTTTTTT | TRBV7-2 | TRBD2 | 16 | - | TRBJ2-2
CASSLSPSGGLGDIQYF | TGTGCCAGCAGCTTATCCCCTAGCGGGGGGCTCGGGGACATTCAGTACTTC | TRBV7-2 | TRBD2 | 17 | - | TRBJ2-4
CASSLPRVETQYF | TGTGCCAGCAGCTTGCCCAGGGTGGAGACCCAGTACTTC | TRBV5-6 | - | 13 | - | TRBJ2-5
CASSIPGNYGYTF | TGTGCCAGTAGTATCCCGGGAAACTATGGCTACACCTTC | TRBV19 | - | 13 | - | TRBJ1-2
CASSLRTGTNYGYTF | TGCGCCAGCAGCTTGAGGACAGGTACCAACTATGGCTACACCTTC | TRBV5-1 | TRBD1 | 15 | - | TRBJ1-2
CASSSTGVFDSEAFF | TGTGCCAGCAGCTCTACAGGGGTCTTCGACTCTGAAGCTTTCTTT | TRBV5-8 | TRBD1 | 15 | - | TRBJ1-1
CSVEGRDPGQSYGYTF | TGCAGCGTTGAAGGTCGAGATCCGGGACAGAGCTATGGCTACACCTTC | TRBV29-1 | TRBD1 | 16 | - | TRBJ1-2
CSVRRAINEKLFF | TGCAGCGTCCGCAGGGCAATTAATGAAAAACTGTTTTTT | TRBV29-1 | - | 13 | - | TRBJ1-4
CASSLARDSYYEQYF | TGTGCCAGCAGCTTAGCCCGGGACAGTTACTACGAGCAGTACTTC | TRBV11-2 | TRBD1 | 15 | - | TRBJ2-7
CASSLQGDEKLFF | TGTGCCAGCAGCCTCCAGGGGGATGAAAAACTGTTTTTT | TRBV5-8 | TRBD1 | 13 | - | TRBJ1-4
CAWREANEQFF | TGTGCCTGGAGGGAGGCGAATGAGCAGTTCTTC | TRBV30 | - | 11 | - | TRBJ2-1
CASSLVAGSEAFF | TGCGCCAGCAGCTTGGTGGCAGGGTCTGAAGCTTTCTTT | TRBV5-1 | - | 13 | - | TRBJ1-1
CASSLGGQQSQPQHF | TGTGCCAGCAGCTTGGGCGGGCAGCAATCGCAGCCCCAGCATTTT | TRBV5-4 | - | 15 | - | TRBJ1-5
CASSYSGGVGNTIYF | TGTGCCAGCAGTTACTCGGGGGGGGTAGGAAACACCATATATTTT | TRBV6-5 | - | 15 | - | TRBJ1-3
CASSLAWTGQGAHNEQFF | TGCGCCAGCAGCTTGGCGTGGACGGGACAGGGGGCTCACAATGAGCAGTTCTTC | TRBV5-1 | TRBD1 | 18 | few | TRBJ2-1
CASSPGQGAGSPLHF | TGTGCCAGCTCACCGGGACAGGGGGCAGGTTCACCCCTCCACTTT | TRBV18 | TRBD1 | 15 | - | TRBJ1-6
CASGEREGQASTDTQYF | TGTGCCAGCGGAGAGCGGGAGGGCCAGGCAAGCACAGATACGCAGTATTTT | TRBV27 | TRBD2 | 17 | - | TRBJ2-3
CASSGDLYGYTF | TGCGCCAGCAGTGGAGATCTCTATGGCTACACCTTC | TRBV5-1 | - | 12 | - | TRBJ1-2
CASSNFLGGGSSSYNEQFF | TGTGCCAGTAGTAACTTTCTTGGGGGGGGATCTAGCTCCTACAATGAGCAGTTCTTC | TRBV19 | TRBD2 | 19 | - | TRBJ2-1
CASSTASIAKNIQYF | TGTGCCAGCAGTACAGCCTCCATAGCCAAAAACATTCAGTACTTC | TRBV27 | - | 15 | - | TRBJ2-4
CAWSPGWGTGGYSNQPQHF | TGTGCCTGGAGTCCGGGGTGGGGGACAGGGGGTTATAGCAATCAGCCCCAGCATTTT | TRBV30 | TRBD1 | 19 | few | TRBJ1-5
CASSLTGGAGDGYTF | TGCGCCAGCAGCTTGACGGGGGGCGCGGGGGATGGCTACACCTTC | TRBV5-1 | - | 15 | - | TRBJ1-2
CASSPQVAGNYGYTF | TGTGCCAGCAGCCCCCAAGTCGCAGGGAACTATGGCTACACCTTC | TRBV3-1/TRBV3-2 | - | 15 | - | TRBJ1-2
CASSRAGTGITEAFF | TGTGCCAGCAGCAGGGCTGGGACAGGGATAACTGAAGCTTTCTTT | TRBV3-1/TRBV3-2 | TRBD1 | 15 | - | TRBJ1-1
CASRTGKFPMNTEAFF | TGTGCCAGCAGAACGGGGAAATTTCCTATGAACACTGAAGCTTTCTTT | TRBV6-7 | - | 16 | - | TRBJ1-1
CASSYQGDEQYF | TGTGCCAGCAGTTACCAGGGGGACGAGCAGTACTTC | TRBV6-6 | TRBD1 | 12 | - | TRBJ2-7
CASSSDRGLYNEQFF | TGTGCCAGCAGCTCGGACAGGGGACTTTACAATGAGCAGTTCTTC | TRBV7-2 | TRBD1 | 15 | - | TRBJ2-1
CASSADTGGEQFF | TGTGCCAGCAGCGCCGATACAGGGGGTGAGCAGTTCTTC | TRBV7-2 | TRBD1 | 13 | once | TRBJ2-1
CASSPSPGSEAFF | TGTGCCAGCTCACCCAGTCCGGGGTCTGAAGCTTTCTTT | TRBV18 | - | 13 | - | TRBJ1-1
CASSLGRVSNYGYTF | TGTGCCAGCAGCTTAGGGAGGGTTTCTAACTATGGCTACACCTTC | TRBV7-8 | - | 15 | - | TRBJ1-2
CASLDIFPNTGELFF | TGTGCCAGTCTCGACATCTTCCCGAACACCGGGGAGCTGTTTTTT | TRBV19 | - | 15 | - | TRBJ2-2
CASSQELQGIINTSPLHF | TGCGCCAGCAGCCAAGAGTTACAGGGAATCATAAATACTTCACCCCTCCACTTT | TRBV4-3 | - | 18 | - | TRBJ1-6
CASNLAGVETQYF | TGTGCCAGCAACCTAGCGGGAGTTGAGACCCAGTACTTC | TRBV9 | TRBD2 | 13 | - | TRBJ2-5
CASSQEKGQIQETQYF | TGCGCCAGCAGCCAAGAGAAAGGACAGATCCAAGAGACCCAGTACTTC | TRBV4-1 | - | 16 | - | TRBJ2-5
CASRYGEKEKLFF | TGTGCCAGCCGATACGGGGAGAAGGAAAAACTGTTTTTT | TRBV6-5 | - | 13 | - | TRBJ1-4
CASSVQGTYEQYF | TGCGCCAGCAGCGTCCAGGGGACCTACGAGCAGTACTTC | TRBV5-1 | - | 13 | few | TRBJ2-7
CASSRASEAFF | TGTGCCAGCAGCAGGGCCTCTGAAGCTTTCTTT | TRBV12-3/TRBV12-4 | - | 11 | once | TRBJ1-1
CASSLGGSADNEQFF | TGTGCCAGCAGCTTGGGGGGGTCAGCAGACAATGAGCAGTTCTTC | TRBV7-9 | TRBD2 | 15 | - | TRBJ2-1
CASSLTSSGSWDTQYF | TGTGCCAGCAGCCTGACTTCTAGCGGGAGTTGGGATACGCAGTATTTT | TRBV7-2 | TRBD2 | 16 | - | TRBJ2-3